These T cell receptor beta chains were read from a single sample in a study of shared clonotypes between healthy human individuals. Here immunoSEQ multiplex PCR was the method, and the copy in TCRdb shows in-frame clones only, minus some. The repertoire has hundreds of thousands of clones, about four fifths of them found once; the top ten carry 13%. The sample consisted of PBMCs. The receptor source for this set is a woman between 40 and 50 years old in good health. Some clones in this sample may be carry-over from other donors' samples. The CDR3 runs from the conserved cysteine through the conserved F or W.

V gene	J gene	CDR3 protein
TRBV28	TRBJ2-5	CASSFWDSSETQYF
TRBV4-1	-	CASSQGWDWSYEQYF
TRBV11-2	TRBJ2-2	CASSSNRGRTGELFF
TRBV18	TRBJ1-6	CASSPATGGWGNSPLHF
TRBV11-2	TRBJ2-2	CASSPRVGGAGELFF
TRBV11-2	TRBJ1-4	CASSIRGATNEKLFF
TRBV6-1	TRBJ2-2	CASTGAPDTGELFF
TRBV9	TRBJ2-7	CASSVGLAGGIYEQYF
TRBV7-9	TRBJ2-5	CASSIVSGGQETQYF
TRBV18	TRBJ2-5	CASSPSGETQYF
TRBV7-8	TRBJ2-2	CASSPTKLGGELFF
TRBV7-2	TRBJ1-1	CASSLLTVNTEAFF
TRBV29-1	TRBJ2-7	CSVVTQSYEQYF
TRBV11-2	TRBJ2-3	CASGEGGTDTQYF
TRBV10-2	TRBJ2-3	CASRARLAEGRNTQYF
TRBV7-8	TRBJ2-7	CASSSRTSGRRTSYEQYF
TRBV5-1	TRBJ2-7	CASSDVGSNEQYF
TRBV5-8	TRBJ1-1	CASTKGDMSTEAFF
TRBV7-6	TRBJ2-7	CASSSTTGHEQYF
TRBV2	TRBJ2-1	CATSPRGSGKNEQFF
TRBV7-8	TRBJ2-1	CASSPRTSGVLANEQFF
TRBV7-2	-	CASSKDYSSYEQYF
TRBV4-2	TRBJ2-3	CASSQGTSGRNTQYF
TRBV7-9	TRBJ1-4	CASSPDRGLANEKLFF
TRBV14	TRBJ2-6	CASSKDMGAPGANVLTF
TRBV6-1	TRBJ2-7	CASSEGTGSSYEQYF
TRBV5-1	TRBJ1-4	CASRMDGDNEKLFF
TRBV6-5	TRBJ2-1	CASSQGRGDEQFF
TRBV6-1	TRBJ1-2	CATTTGTGGFDGYTF
TRBV7-3	TRBJ2-2	CASRKDSNTGELFF
TRBV30	TRBJ2-7	CAWRERDWSYEQYF
TRBV14	TRBJ2-7	CASSLGMGKYEQYF
TRBV5-5	TRBJ1-3	CASSLATYSGNTIYF
TRBV4-3	TRBJ2-1	CASSQGTSGPYNEQFF
TRBV4-3	TRBJ1-6	CASSQGQGANNSPLHF
TRBV11-3	TRBJ2-1	CASSLGFRTDNEQFF
TRBV10-2	TRBJ1-1	CASSDLPFEQGMGTEAFF
TRBV11-2	TRBJ1-1	CASSLTGDLNTEAFF
TRBV9	TRBJ1-2	CASSLRTDYGYTF
TRBV2	TRBJ2-1	CASSETAGGGNEQFF
TRBV29-1	TRBJ2-7	CSVVTSAGYEQYF
TRBV7-3	TRBJ2-1	CASSLAGLAGYNEQFF
TRBV27	TRBJ2-3	CASSPRLAGGTDTQYF
TRBV28	TRBJ2-7	CASEAGAWRNYEQYF
TRBV19	TRBJ2-3	CASIGSTDTQYF
TRBV5-1	TRBJ1-3	CASSLDREGGNTIYF
TRBV25-1	TRBJ2-1	CASRASPDLYNEQFF
TRBV6-6	TRBJ1-2	CASSYSTQPNYGYTF
TRBV7-2	TRBJ1-2	CASSPDRRYGYTF
TRBV6-5	TRBJ2-5	CASRLGQGPQETQYF
TRBV9	TRBJ2-1	CASSVAAGSEQFF
TRBV2	TRBJ1-4	CASGGQIGEKLFF
TRBV18	TRBJ2-5	CASSPRAETQYF
TRBV7-6	TRBJ2-2	CASSSTSNTGELFF
TRBV6-1	TRBJ2-5	CASSELGGAKETQYF
TRBV5-4	TRBJ2-3	CASSKDRPVTDTQYF
TRBV9	TRBJ1-1	CASSETGSINTEAFF
TRBV30	TRBJ2-5	CAWRPPGGTETQYF
TRBV7-3	TRBJ2-6	CASSPQVSGANVLTF